One and the same sample provided the 8 T cell receptor beta chains below, sequenced in a study of control samples from healthy donors and cancer patients. Repertoires were generated with immunoSEQ multiplex PCR, while TCRdb's copy carries only in-frame clones and drops some. The table includes 80,000 to 85,000 clones, around nine tenths detected once. The sample was blood. The receptor set was obtained from a woman in her 50s in good health.

This clone has just one count. The chain combines TRBV5-1 with TRBJ1-1; D is possibly TRBD1 (6 bases). This CDR3 spans 13 amino acids. The germline V and J ends were trimmed by 0 bases and 10 bases, with 13 bases remaining between them. Germline V gene lookup returns CDR1 SGHRS and CDR2 YFSETQ. The CDR3 DNA follows: TGCGCCAGCAGCTTGGCGGGACAAAGTACAGCTTTCTTT. The encoded protein is CASSLAGQSTAFF. Drawing the rest from reference TRBV5-1 and TRBJ1-1, the complete variable domain is KAGVTQTPRYLIKTRGQQVTLSCSPISGHRSVSWYQQTPGQGLQFLFEYFSETQRNKGNFPGRFSGRQFSNSRSEMNVSTLELGDSALYLCASSLAGQSTAFFGQGTRLTVV.

V gene TRBV3-1 (or the pseudogene TRBV3-2) combines with J gene TRBJ1-1; 7 nucleotides match TRBD1. CDR3 size: 15 residues. The V segment lost 1 base and the J segment 5 bases; nucleotides outside the gene matches: 7. Germline assignment: CDR1 LGHDT and CDR2 YNNKEL (reference sequence). CDR3 nucleotide sequence: TGTGCCAGCAGCCAAGGAAGGGGGCGCGAGACTGAAGCTTTCTTT. As protein: CASSQGRGRETEAFF.

The chain uses TRBV3-1 (or the pseudogene TRBV3-2) and TRBJ2-3, with D unclear. The ends were cut back, 2 bases at V and 4 bases at J, with 13 bases in the middle. Germline CDR1 LGHDT, CDR2 YNNKEL (reference sequence). CDR3 length: 15 amino acids. The CDR3 reads CASSQNRMSADTQYF. The CDR3 coding sequence is TGTGCCAGCAGCCAAAATAGGATGTCTGCAGATACGCAGTATTTT.

The genes are TRBV7-5 and TRBJ2-7; the table's D gene call, TRBD2, was not cross checked with the DNA. TRBV7-5 corresponds to a pseudogene. This CDR3 region has 14 residues. Here the CDR3 reads CARSLRGEGDEQYF. Here the CDR3 DNA reads TGTGCCAGAAGCTTACGGGGGGAAGGAGACGAGCAGTACTTC.

This clone was detected a few times. The J gene is TRBJ2-7, the V gene TRBV2; no definite D call. Germline CDR1 and CDR2: SNHLY and FYNNEI. The CDR3 runs to 11 residues. The ends were cut back, 8 bases at V and 4 bases at J, with 9 bases in the middle. CDR3 sequence (DNA): TGTGCCAGCCTACTTATTTACGAGCAGTACTTC. It encodes CASLLIYEQYF. Using reference TRBV2 and TRBJ2-7 for the parts outside the CDR3, the full variable domain is EPEVTQTPSHQVTQMGQEVILRCVPISNHLYFYWYRQILGQKVEFLVSFYNNEISEKSEIFDDQFSVERPDGSNFTLKIRSTKLEDSAMYFCASLLIYEQYFGPGTRLTVT.

This chain joins TRBV2 and TRBJ2-2; D not certain. From germline, CDR1 is SNHLY and CDR2 FYNNEI. The V end was cut by 3 bases, the J end by 0 bases, with 5 bases between. CDR3 size: 14 residues. This CDR3 reads CASSEDPNTGELFF. In nucleotides, the CDR3 is TGTGCCAGCAGTGAGGACCCGAACACCGGGGAGCTGTTTTTT.

The J gene is TRBJ1-1, the V gene TRBV4-2; 12 bases match TRBD1. Germline lookup yields CDR1 LGHNA and CDR2 YNFKEQ. The CDR3 is 16 residues long. Losses at the gene ends were 0 bases for V and 10 bases for J; bases not matched to a gene: 9. The CDR3 nucleotides are TGTGCCAGCAGCCAAGAGTCCCTGGGGGACAGGGGGCGAGCTTTCTTT. This encodes CASSQESLGDRGRAFF.

The chain has TRBV6-5 and TRBJ1-2; 9 positions match TRBD1. In germline, CDR1 is MNHEY, CDR2 SVGAGI. CDR3 length equals 15 residues. J gave up 3 bases and V 6 bases, and 8 bases lay outside the gene matches. This chain's CDR3 is CASSLVGDRDYGYTF. The CDR3 DNA reads TGTGCCAGCAGCCTTGTCGGGGACAGGGACTATGGCTACACCTTC.